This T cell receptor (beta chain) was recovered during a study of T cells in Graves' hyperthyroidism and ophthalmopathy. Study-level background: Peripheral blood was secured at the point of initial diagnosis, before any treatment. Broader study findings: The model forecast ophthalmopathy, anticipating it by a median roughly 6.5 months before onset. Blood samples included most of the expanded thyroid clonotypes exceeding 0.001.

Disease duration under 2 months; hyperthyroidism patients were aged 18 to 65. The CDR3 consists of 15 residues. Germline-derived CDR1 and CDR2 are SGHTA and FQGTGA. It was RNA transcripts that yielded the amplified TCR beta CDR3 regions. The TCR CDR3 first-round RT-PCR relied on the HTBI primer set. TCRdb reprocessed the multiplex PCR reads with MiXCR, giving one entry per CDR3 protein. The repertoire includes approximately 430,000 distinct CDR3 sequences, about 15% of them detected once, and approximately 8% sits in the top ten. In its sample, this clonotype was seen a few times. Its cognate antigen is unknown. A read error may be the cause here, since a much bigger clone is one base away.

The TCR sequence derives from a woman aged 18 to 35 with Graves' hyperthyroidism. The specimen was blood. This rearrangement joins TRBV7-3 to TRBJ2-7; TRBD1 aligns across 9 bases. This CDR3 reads CASSRDRGSSHEQYF. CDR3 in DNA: TGTGCCAGCAGTCGCGACAGGGGGAGCTCCCACGAGCAGTACTTC.